The 31 T cell receptor beta chains presented below share a single source sample, sequenced in a study of blood T cell repertoires in COVID-19. The method was immunoSEQ multiplex PCR; TCRdb's version includes in-frame clones alone and lacks a portion of them. The sample includes some 78,000 clones, 75% to 90% of them seen just once. The sequenced material came from peripheral blood. All receptors come from a man aged 60-69 years with active or convalescent COVID-19.

This chain joins TRBV7-2 and TRBJ2-3; 8 nucleotides line up with TRBD1. The J segment lost 1 base and the V segment lost 4 bases, leaving 4 bases of the junction unmatched. Per the germline V gene, CDR1 is SGHTA and CDR2 is FQGNSA. This CDR3 has 15 residues. CDR3 protein: CASSYSTGGTDTQYF. CDR3 DNA: TGTGCCAGCAGCTACTCGACAGGGGGCACAGATACGCAGTATTTT.

This chain uses TRBV28 with TRBJ1-1; possibly TRBD1 for D (5 bases). Per germline, CDR1 MDHEN and CDR2 SYDVKM. Trimming took 2 bases from V and 4 from J, leaving 8 bases between them. This CDR3 spans 13 amino acids. The CDR3 nucleotides are TGTGCCAGCAGTTTAATTCAGGGCACTGAAGCTTTCTTT. It codes for CASSLIQGTEAFF. Filled out from reference TRBV28 and TRBJ1-1, the complete variable domain reads DVKVTQSSRYLVKRTGEKVFLECVQDMDHENMFWYRQDPGLGLRLIYFSYDVKMKEKGDIPEGYSVSREKKERFSLILESASTNQTSMYLCASSLIQGTEAFFGQGTRLTVV.

This sequence joins TRBV6-1 and TRBJ1-2; a possible D gene is TRBD1 (6 bases). Per the germline V gene, CDR1 is MNHNS and CDR2 is SASEGT. V lost 2 bases to trimming and J lost 7 bases, with 8 bases between them. The CDR3 runs to 12 residues. CDR3 sequence reads: CASSERGGGYTF. CDR3 bases: TGTGCCAGCAGTGAAAGGGGGGGTGGCTACACCTTC.

The rearrangement links TRBV7-2 to TRBJ2-5, with D perhaps matching TRBD2 (5 bases). Germline assignment: CDR1 SGHTA and CDR2 FQGNSA. There are 14 residues in the CDR3. Trimming left V 6 bases short and J 1 base short, with 12 bases between. CDR3 bases: TGTGCCAGCAGACCATCGGACTTCCAAGAGACCCAGTACTTC. Amino acid sequence: CASRPSDFQETQYF.

The chain links TRBV3-1 (or the pseudogene TRBV3-2) to TRBJ1-1; 10 bases match TRBD1. J lost 6 bases, V lost 0 bases, and 10 bases had no gene match. This CDR3 has 17 residues. Germline CDR1 is LGHDT and CDR2 is YNNKEL (reference sequence). The CDR3 here is CASSQDVSDRGRSEAFF. As DNA, the CDR3 is TGTGCCAGCAGCCAAGATGTTTCCGACAGGGGGCGTTCTGAAGCTTTCTTT.

The chain recombines TRBV7-9 with TRBJ2-7; TRBD2 matches at 7 bases. This CDR3 region has 15 residues. J gave up 4 bases and V 5 bases, and 11 bases lay outside the gene matches. Looked up from germline, CDR1 is SEHNR and CDR2 is FQNEAQ (reference sequence). The CDR3 sequence: CASSTTTGGNYEQYF. The CDR3, as DNA: TGTGCCAGCAGCACAACGACGGGGGGTAATTACGAGCAGTACTTC. The full variable domain, its missing parts supplied by reference TRBV7-9 and TRBJ2-7, is DTGVSQNPRHKITKRGQNVTFRCDPISEHNRLYWYRQTLGQGPEFLTYFQNEAQLEKSRLLSDRFSAERPKGSFSTLEIQRTEQGDSAMYLCASSTTTGGNYEQYFGPGTRLTVT.

The rearrangement joins TRBV9 to TRBJ2-1, with 8 bases fitting TRBD2. The CDR3 sequence is 15 residues long. V lost 4 bases to trimming and J lost 10 bases; unmatched junction nucleotides: 13. CDR1 is SGDLS and CDR2 is YYNGEE in the germline V gene. The CDR3 loop is CASSPTGGGLWEQFF. DNA for the CDR3: TGTGCCAGCAGCCCTACCGGGGGGGGCCTTTGGGAGCAGTTCTTC.

The table lists this clone with a count of one. This chain uses TRBV6-6 with TRBJ2-1; D might be TRBD1 (5 bases). There are 12 residues in the CDR3. Germline V lookup: CDR1 MNHNY, CDR2 SVGAGI (reference sequence). With 6 bases removed from V and 6 bases from J, the gap between germline ends came to 9 bases. The DNA of the CDR3 is TGTGCCAGCAGCAAAACAGGCAATGAGCAGTTCTTC. Translated: CASSKTGNEQFF.

This chain joins TRBV5-5 and TRBJ2-2; TRBD2 matches 8 bases. Germline CDR1 and CDR2: SGHKS and YYEKEE (reference sequence). With 2 bases clipped from V and 4 bases from J, the junction kept 4 bases outside the gene matches. This CDR3 spans 15 amino acids. The CDR3 DNA sequence: TGTGCCAGCAGCTTAGCGGGGGCGGGCACCGGGGAGCTGTTTTTT. Its protein product is CASSLAGAGTGELFF.

The V call is TRBV7-6, the J call TRBJ1-1, with no clear D. V lost 5 bases, J lost 2 bases, and 6 bases lay in between. The germline CDR1 and CDR2 sequences are SGHVS and FNYEAQ. The CDR3 is 12 residues long. The DNA of the CDR3 is TGTGCCAGCAGCCCCCTCAACACTGAAGCTTTCTTT. This translates into CASSPLNTEAFF.

V gene TRBV27 combines with J gene TRBJ1-2; the D gene is possibly TRBD1 (5 bases). The germline V and J ends were trimmed by 6 bases and 6 bases, with 20 bases remaining between them. This CDR3 is built from 15 residues. Germline CDR1 is MNHEY and CDR2 is SMNVEV (reference sequence). This CDR3 reads CASRPGTGGRNGYTF. The CDR3 coding sequence is TGTGCCAGCAGACCCGGGACGGGGGGACGGAATGGCTACACCTTC.

As DNA, the CDR3 is TGTGCCAGCAGCCCCCGAACAGGGATTTCCTACAATGAGCAGTTCTTC. Protein sequence: CASSPRTGISYNEQFF. The chain employs TRBV7-8 and TRBJ2-1, with D possibly TRBD1 on 6 matching bases. CDR1 and CDR2 from the germline V gene are SGHVS and FQNEAQ. This CDR3 is 16 amino acids long. V was cut by 5 bases and J by 1 base, with 15 bases left in between.

The gene calls are TRBV19 and TRBJ2-2, with a possible D match to TRBD2 (5 bases). The CDR3 has 13 residues. Germline V gene sequence: CDR1 LNHDA, CDR2 SQIVND (reference sequence). V lost 2 bases and J lost 5, with 6 bases in between. CDR3 sequence reads: CASSIIATGELFF. The CDR3 DNA reads TGTGCCAGTAGTATAATAGCGACCGGGGAGCTGTTTTTT.

J is TRBJ2-2 and V is TRBV7-9; 11 nucleotides align to TRBD2. Trimming at V came to 3 bases and at J to 4 bases, leaving 7 bases not matched to a gene. Germline CDR1 is SEHNR and CDR2 is FQNEAQ (reference sequence). The length of the CDR3 is 17 residues. CDR3 loop: CASSFSAGLAATGELFF. Written as DNA, the CDR3 is TGTGCCAGCAGCTTCAGTGCGGGACTAGCGGCCACCGGGGAGCTGTTTTTT. The complete variable domain, with remaining parts taken from reference TRBV7-9 and TRBJ2-2, reads DTGVSQNPRHKITKRGQNVTFRCDPISEHNRLYWYRQTLGQGPEFLTYFQNEAQLEKSRLLSDRFSAERPKGSFSTLEIQRTEQGDSAMYLCASSFSAGLAATGELFFGEGSRLTVL.

The V gene is TRBV18, the J gene TRBJ2-7; 9 bases map to TRBD1. Per the germline V gene, CDR1 is KGHSH and CDR2 is LQKENI. There are 14 residues in the CDR3. The ends lost 4 bases at V and 7 bases at J; junction bases unmatched: 8. Here the CDR3 reads CASSRDRVETEQYF. The CDR3 coding sequence is TGTGCCAGCTCACGGGACAGGGTCGAGACTGAGCAGTACTTC. The whole variable domain, remainder taken from reference TRBV18 and TRBJ2-7, is NAGVMQNPRHLVRRRGQEARLRCSPMKGHSHVYWYRQLPEEGLKFMVYLQKENIIDESGMPKERFSAEFPKEGPSILRIQQVVRGDSAAYFCASSRDRVETEQYFGPGTRLTVT.

The CDR3 loop is CASSYNPTSAADTQYF. The CDR3 nucleotides read TGTGCCAGCTCGTATAATCCGACTAGCGCGGCAGATACGCAGTATTTT. J is TRBJ2-3 and V is TRBV18; 8 nucleotides match TRBD2. V lost 6 bases and J lost 4; bases outside the gene matches: 12. From germline, CDR1 is KGHSH and CDR2 LQKENI. The CDR3 loop spans 16 amino acids.

This clone occurred once. The chain employs TRBV6-2 or TRBV6-3 and TRBJ1-5; TRBD1 matches at 8 bases. Germline CDR1 reads MNHEY; CDR2 reads SVGEGT. There are 17 residues in the CDR3. V was pared by 6 bases and J by 0 bases, with 10 bases of the junction left unmatched. CDR3 loop: CASSAGTGVNSNQPQHF. CDR3 DNA sequence: TGTGCCAGCAGCGCCGGGACAGGAGTCAATAGCAATCAGCCCCAGCATTTT.

The J gene is TRBJ1-2, the V gene TRBV4-3; perhaps TRBD1 as D (5 bases). Trimming took off 0 bases at V and 2 bases at J, with 13 bases between the two ends. The CDR3 covers 16 residues. Germline assignment: CDR1 LGHNA and CDR2 YSLEER. The CDR3 sequence is CASSQERWGTNYGYTF. CDR3 DNA: TGCGCCAGCAGCCAAGAGAGATGGGGCACCAACTATGGCTACACCTTC.

The chain's CDR3 is CATSRDTTGDSNQPQHF. For the CDR3, the DNA is TGTGCCACCAGCAGAGATACAACAGGGGACAGCAATCAGCCCCAGCATTTT. The chain links TRBV15 to TRBJ1-5; 7 bases map to TRBD1. V lost 0 bases and J lost 1; bases outside the gene matches: 6. Germline values: CDR1 LNHNV, CDR2 YYDKDF (reference sequence). CDR3 length: 17 residues.

The chain carries TRBV5-1 and TRBJ1-5, with D unresolved. The CDR3 runs 14 residues. Trimming pared 4 bases from V and 0 bases from J, leaving 8 bases between. Germline values: CDR1 SGHRS, CDR2 YFSETQ. The CDR3 is CASSTGDSNQPQHF. The CDR3 nucleotides read TGCGCCAGCAGCACCGGGGATAGCAATCAGCCCCAGCATTTT.

This sequence joins TRBV29-1 and TRBJ2-3; 13 positions match TRBD2. CDR1 SQVTM and CDR2 ANQGSEA come from the germline V gene. The CDR3 is made up of 14 amino acids. The ends lost 7 bases at V and 6 bases at J; junction bases unmatched: 7. Here the CDR3 DNA reads TGCAGCGCCCGGACTAGCGGGGGCCGCGATACGCAGTATTTT. Its protein product is CSARTSGGRDTQYF.

The genes are TRBV19 and TRBJ1-5; 12 bases are shared with TRBD1. In germline, CDR1 is LNHDA, CDR2 SQIVND (reference sequence). The CDR3 runs to 19 residues. J lost 2 bases, V lost 7 bases, and 15 bases had no gene match. DNA for the CDR3: TGTGCCAGTACATCGTGGGCGGGGACAGGGGGCTTAGGCAATCAGCCCCAGCATTTT. It is translated as CASTSWAGTGGLGNQPQHF.

The chain carries TRBV5-4 and TRBJ2-5; 7 nucleotides match TRBD2. CDR1 and CDR2 from the germline V gene are SGHNT and YYREEE (reference sequence). After removal of 1 base from V and 0 bases from J, the junction contained 3 bases not matched to a gene. The length of the CDR3 is 15 residues. Written as DNA, the CDR3 is TGTGCCAGCAGCTTGAAGCGGGGAAACCAAGAGACCCAGTACTTC. Its translation: CASSLKRGNQETQYF.

The V gene is TRBV10-3, the J gene TRBJ2-7; 7 bases match TRBD2. Germline CDR1 ENHRY, CDR2 SYGVKD. This CDR3 is built from 16 residues. Unmatched junction bases numbered 6, after V lost 0 bases and J lost 1 base. CDR3 region: CAISESVAGDSYEQYF. The CDR3 nucleotides are TGTGCCATCAGTGAGTCAGTGGCGGGGGATTCCTACGAGCAGTACTTC.

The chain joins TRBV21-1 to TRBJ1-5; TRBD1 is taken as the D call from the table, unchecked against the DNA. TRBV21-1 is deemed a pseudogene. The CDR3 is 14 amino acids. The CDR3 coding sequence is TGTGCCAGCTTCAGACAGGCAAGCAATCAGCCCCAGCATTTT. Translation gives CASFRQASNQPQHF.

The chain joins TRBV3-1 (or the pseudogene TRBV3-2) to TRBJ2-5, with 7 bases fitting TRBD1. V trimming: 4 bases; J trimming: 6 bases; junction bases outside the gene matches: 5. The CDR3 spans 13 residues. Germline lookup yields CDR1 LGHDT and CDR2 YNNKEL (reference sequence). The CDR3 coding sequence is TGTGCCAGCAGCCCTGGGACAGATCAGACCCAGTACTTC. Protein: CASSPGTDQTQYF.

This rearrangement joins TRBV18 to TRBJ2-2, with 7 bases aligning to TRBD2. CDR3 size: 17 residues. After removal of 2 bases from V and 1 base from J, the junction contained 7 bases not matched to a gene. The germline V gene has CDR1 KGHSH and CDR2 LQKENI. CDR3 loop: CASSPGRVGRNTGELFF. The CDR3 region has the DNA TGTGCCAGCTCACCAGGGAGGGTTGGAAGGAACACCGGGGAGCTGTTTTTT.

This chain links TRBV4-3 with TRBJ1-3; 9 bases match TRBD1. V shed 3 bases and J 2 bases; nucleotides not matched to a gene: 5. Germline lookup yields CDR1 LGHNA and CDR2 YSLEER. The CDR3 sequence is 16 residues long. CDR3 loop: CASSQERQGAGNTIYF. CDR3 in DNA: TGCGCCAGCAGCCAGGAAAGACAGGGGGCTGGAAACACCATATATTTT.

The J gene is TRBJ1-4, the V gene TRBV6-5; D is unclear. CDR1 and CDR2 (germline): MNHEY, SVGAGI. Trimming took off 6 bases at V and 0 bases at J, with 8 bases between the two ends. The CDR3 totals 14 residues. The CDR3 bases are TGTGCCAGCAGCGGGGTTGCAACTAATGAAAAACTGTTTTTT. This gives the protein CASSGVATNEKLFF.

This clone was observed many times. This rearrangement joins TRBV12-5 to TRBJ2-5; D not certain. Germline loops: CDR1 LGHNT, CDR2 FRNRAP. V was pared by 6 bases and J by 7 bases, with 18 bases between. CDR3 length equals 14 residues. CDR3 sequence: CASGEQYTLGTQYF. CDR3 DNA: TGTGCTAGTGGCGAACAGTACACGTTAGGGACCCAGTACTTC. The whole variable domain, remainder taken from reference TRBV12-5 and TRBJ2-5, is DARVTQTPRHKVTEMGQEVTMRCQPILGHNTVFWYRQTMMQGLELLAYFRNRAPLDDSGMPKDRFSAEMPDATLATLKIQPSEPRDSAVYFCASGEQYTLGTQYFGPGTRLLVL.

The genes are TRBV27 and TRBJ2-7, with a tentative D call TRBD1 (6 bases). The CDR3 contains 15 residues. Germline V gene data show CDR1 as MNHEY and CDR2 as SMNVEV (reference sequence). Trimming removed 4 bases from V and 5 bases from J, with 18 bases in between. In nucleotides, the CDR3 is TGTGCCAGCAGTTCTGGACAGCCAGGGGTCAACGAGCAGTACTTC. Residues: CASSSGQPGVNEQYF.